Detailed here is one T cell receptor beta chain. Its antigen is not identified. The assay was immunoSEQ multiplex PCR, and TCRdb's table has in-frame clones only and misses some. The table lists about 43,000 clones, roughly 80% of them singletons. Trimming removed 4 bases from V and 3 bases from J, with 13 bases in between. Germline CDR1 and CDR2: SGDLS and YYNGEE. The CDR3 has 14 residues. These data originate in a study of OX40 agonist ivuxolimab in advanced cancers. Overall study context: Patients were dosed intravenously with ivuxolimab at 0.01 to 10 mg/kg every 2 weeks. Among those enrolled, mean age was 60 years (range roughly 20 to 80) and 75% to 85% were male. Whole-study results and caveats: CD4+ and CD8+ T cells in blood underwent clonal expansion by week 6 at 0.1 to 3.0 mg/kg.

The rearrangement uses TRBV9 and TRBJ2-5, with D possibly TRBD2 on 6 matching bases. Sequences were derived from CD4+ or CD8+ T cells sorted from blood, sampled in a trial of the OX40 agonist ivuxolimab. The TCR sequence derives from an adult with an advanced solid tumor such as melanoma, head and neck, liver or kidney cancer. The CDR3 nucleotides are TGTGCCAGCAGCTTGAGGTGGGGGGAAGAGACCCAGTACTTC. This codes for CASSLRWGEETQYF.